The clone carrying this TCR beta chain was detected a few times. Its antigen is not known. This specimen comes from a study of response to subunit inactivated influenza vaccine. TCRdb redid the calling of the RT-PCR reads with MiXCR, one entry per CDR3 protein. Found here are 550,000 to 650,000 distinct CDR3 sequences, approximately 10% of them singletons; the top ten hold roughly 10%. Study observations and caveats: There was a suggestion from the authors that each seasonal influenza vaccination recruits few new T cells.

CDR3 length: 17 residues. This clonotype was obtained from a man between 50 and 59 years old who received an inactivated influenza vaccine. Sequenced material: PBMCs from blood, taken on the day of vaccination. The V and J genes are TRBV21-1 and TRBJ2-1; the table's TRBD2 call for D was not verified on the DNA. TRBV21-1 is classified as a pseudogene. The CDR3: CASSKVGSGGNYNEQFF. For the CDR3, the DNA is TGTGCCAGCAGCAAAGTAGGTAGCGGGGGCAACTACAATGAGCAGTTCTTC.